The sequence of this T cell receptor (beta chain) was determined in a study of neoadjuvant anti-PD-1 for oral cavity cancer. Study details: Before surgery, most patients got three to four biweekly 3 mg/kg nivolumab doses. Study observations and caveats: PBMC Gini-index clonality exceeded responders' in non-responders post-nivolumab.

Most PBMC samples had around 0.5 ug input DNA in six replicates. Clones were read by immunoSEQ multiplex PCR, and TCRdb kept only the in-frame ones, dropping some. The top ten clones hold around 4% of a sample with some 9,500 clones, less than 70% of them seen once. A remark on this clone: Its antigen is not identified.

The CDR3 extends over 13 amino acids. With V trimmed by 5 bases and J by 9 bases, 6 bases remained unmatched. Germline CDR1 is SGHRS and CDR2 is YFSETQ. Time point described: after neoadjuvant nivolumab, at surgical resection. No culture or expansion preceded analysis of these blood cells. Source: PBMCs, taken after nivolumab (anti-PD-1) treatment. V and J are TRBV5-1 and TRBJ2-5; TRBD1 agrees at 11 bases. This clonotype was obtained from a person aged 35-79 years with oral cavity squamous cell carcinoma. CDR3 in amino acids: CASSPGQGVAQYF. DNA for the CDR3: TGCGCCAGCAGTCCGGGACAGGGGGTAGCCCAGTACTTC. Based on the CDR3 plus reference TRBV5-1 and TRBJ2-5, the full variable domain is KAGVTQTPRYLIKTRGQQVTLSCSPISGHRSVSWYQQTPGQGLQFLFEYFSETQRNKGNFPGRFSGRQFSNSRSEMNVSTLELGDSALYLCASSPGQGVAQYFGPGTRLLVL.